These 14 T cell receptor beta chains came from one sample sequenced in a study of CD8+CD57+ T cells in acquired aplastic anemia. It was genomic DNA that served as the template for profiling TCR beta VDJ and CDR3. TCRdb fed the reads into MiXCR, producing one record per CDR3 protein. The data contain 400,000 to 450,000 distinct CDR3 sequences, 65% to 75% of them singletons. The source material was sorted CD4+, CD8+, or CD8+CD57+ T cells (not recorded which) from PBMCs. These TCRs come from a human donor in good health, serving as a control.

The V gene is TRBV2, the J gene TRBJ2-3, with 12 bases lining up with TRBD2. This CDR3 has 16 amino acids. V dropped 10 bases and J dropped 4; count of bases not matched to a gene: 12. From germline, CDR1 is SNHLY and CDR2 FYNNEI. CDR3 amino acids: CANIELSSGGADTQYF. CDR3 coding DNA: TGTGCCAACATTGAGCTGTCTAGCGGGGGGGCAGATACGCAGTATTTT.

This clonotype showed up many times. The chain combines TRBV10-2 with TRBJ1-1; D uncertain. The CDR3 loop spans 14 amino acids. Germline assignment: CDR1 WSHSY and CDR2 SAAADI. V shed 6 bases and J shed 1 base, with 12 bases lying between them. The CDR3 DNA is TGCGCCAGCAGCGAATTAGCAGGGAACACTGAAGCTTTCTTT. The encoded protein is CASSELAGNTEAFF.

This clonotype was observed a handful of times. The rearrangement uses TRBV29-1 and TRBJ1-1; D is undetermined. Trimming cost V 2 bases and J 4 bases, with 5 bases left between them. The CDR3 has 11 amino acids. Germline V gene sequence: CDR1 SQVTM, CDR2 ANQGSEA. The DNA of the CDR3 is TGCAGCGTTGAAAGTACCACTGAAGCTTTCTTT. This codes for CSVESTTEAFF.

CDR3 in amino acids: CAISETGLAGANVLTF. DNA for the CDR3: TGTGCCATCAGTGAGACGGGGCTCGCTGGGGCCAACGTCCTGACTTTC. V is TRBV10-3 and J is TRBJ2-6, with D possibly being TRBD1 or TRBD2 (5 bases each). The germline V gene encodes CDR1 ENHRY and CDR2 SYGVKD. This CDR3 spans 16 amino acids. V was shortened by 2 bases and J by 2 bases, with 10 bases between the two germline ends.

V usage is TRBV7-7 and J usage is TRBJ1-1; TRBD1 aligns across 7 bases. Germline V gene lookup returns CDR1 SSHAT and CDR2 FNYEAQ (reference sequence). The CDR3 is 15 residues long. V lost 7 bases, J lost 6 bases, and 14 bases stayed unmatched. The CDR3 DNA reads TGTGCCAGCAATCTCCTCGGAGGGGGCTCGGCTGAAGCTTTCTTT. It yields the protein CASNLLGGGSAEAFF.

V usage is TRBV12-3 or TRBV12-4 and J usage is TRBJ1-2; unclear D gene. Trimming left V 8 bases short and J 3 bases short, with 16 bases between. This CDR3 has 14 residues. This chain's CDR3 is CASALAGYYYGYTF. In DNA, the CDR3 is TGTGCCAGCGCCTTAGCGGGGTACTACTATGGCTACACCTTC.

The gene calls are TRBV20-1 and TRBJ2-5; D unclear. This CDR3 contains 13 residues. Trimming left V 2 bases short and J 2 bases short, with 9 bases between. Germline CDR1 DFQATT, CDR2 SNEGSKA (reference sequence). CDR3 bases: TGCAGTGCTAGATTCCCAGAACAAGAGACCCAGTACTTC. Protein sequence: CSARFPEQETQYF.

V usage is TRBV2 and J usage is TRBJ2-3; the D gene is possibly TRBD1 (7 bases). V was trimmed by 6 bases and J by 8 bases, leaving 12 bases between them. Germline CDR1 is SNHLY and CDR2 is FYNNEI. This CDR3 has 12 residues. The CDR3 DNA sequence: TGTGCCAGCAGCTTCCAGGGGGGTACGCAGTATTTT. Translated, it gives CASSFQGGTQYF.

The chain recombines TRBV9 with TRBJ2-7; the match to TRBD2 covers 9 bases. The J segment lost 2 bases and the V segment lost 2 bases, leaving 5 bases of the junction unmatched. The CDR3 is 15 residues long. The V gene's germline CDR1 is SGDLS and CDR2 YYNGEE. The CDR3 loop is CASSVSGLATYEQYF. The CDR3 DNA reads TGTGCCAGCAGCGTGTCGGGACTAGCAACCTACGAGCAGTACTTC.

On this clonotype: Without the conserved terminal phenylalanine or tryptophan, this CDR3 likely stems from a read error. The DNA is left out, because the CDR3 cannot be placed on it with certainty; the CDR3 is given as TCRdb lists it. The chain has TRBV7-6 and TRBJ1-2; TRBD1, the D gene given by the table, was not confirmed from the DNA. In germline, CDR1 is SGHVS, CDR2 FNYEAQ. The CDR3 extends over 13 residues, inclusive of both ends. CDR3 protein: CASSAARGYGCTI.

The chain employs TRBV7-2 and TRBJ2-5; possibly TRBD2 for D (6 bases). Between the trimmed V and J ends, which lost 5 bases and 14 bases, there was a span of 27 bases. Germline V gives CDR1 SGHTA, CDR2 FQGNSA. This CDR3 contains 15 residues. The CDR3 reads CASSPELTDYETHYF. The DNA of the CDR3 is TGTGCCAGCAGCCCAGAACTGACGGACTACGAGACGCACTACTTC.

This clonotype was seen many times. V gene TRBV7-8 combines with J gene TRBJ1-2; a weak D match, TRBD1 (5 bases). Germline loops: CDR1 SGHVS, CDR2 FQNEAQ. This CDR3 spans 15 amino acids. V gave up 0 bases and J gave up 8 bases, with 16 bases separating them. The CDR3 coding sequence is TGTGCCAGCAGCTTAGCCCCAAGGGGCCCAACGGGCTACACCTTC. This encodes CASSLAPRGPTGYTF.

CDR3 region: CASSLGGIYNFPLHF. Written as DNA, the CDR3 is TGTGCCAGCAGCTTAGGCGGGATATATAATTTCCCCCTCCACTTT. V usage is TRBV9 and J usage is TRBJ1-6; D gene ambiguous. The CDR3 is 15 residues long. CDR1 is SGDLS, CDR2 YYNGEE, per germline. Deletions cut 4 bases from V and 13 bases from J, with 21 bases between.

This clonotype occurred once. At one end, the junction sequence differs from germline, possibly due to a read error. The CDR3 region is CSVAPGRNDKLSFGF. The CDR3 DNA reads TGCAGCGTTGCTCCGGGGCGCAATGATAAACTGTCTTTTGGCTTT. The chain combines TRBV29-1 with TRBJ1-6, with D tentatively TRBD1 (5 bases). The CDR3 has 15 amino acids. CDR1 and CDR2 from the germline V gene are SQVTM and ANQGSEA.